This T cell receptor (beta chain) was identified in a study of shared clonotypes between healthy human individuals. The assay was immunoSEQ multiplex PCR, and TCRdb's table has in-frame clones only and misses some. The table lists about 680,000 clones, about 74% of them singletons. The CDR3 loop spans 11 amino acids. V lost 3 bases to trimming and J lost 8 bases, with 6 bases between them. CDR1 and CDR2 (germline): SGHRS, YFSETQ. The source of this sequence is a woman in her 30s in good health. J is TRBJ2-4 and V is TRBV5-1, with D possibly TRBD1 on 6 matching bases. Sequenced sample: memory CD4+ T cells sorted from blood. The subset is: CD45RA-negative fraction. CDR3 sequence: CASSYRDIQYF. CDR3 bases: TGCGCCAGCAGCTACAGGGACATTCAGTACTTC.